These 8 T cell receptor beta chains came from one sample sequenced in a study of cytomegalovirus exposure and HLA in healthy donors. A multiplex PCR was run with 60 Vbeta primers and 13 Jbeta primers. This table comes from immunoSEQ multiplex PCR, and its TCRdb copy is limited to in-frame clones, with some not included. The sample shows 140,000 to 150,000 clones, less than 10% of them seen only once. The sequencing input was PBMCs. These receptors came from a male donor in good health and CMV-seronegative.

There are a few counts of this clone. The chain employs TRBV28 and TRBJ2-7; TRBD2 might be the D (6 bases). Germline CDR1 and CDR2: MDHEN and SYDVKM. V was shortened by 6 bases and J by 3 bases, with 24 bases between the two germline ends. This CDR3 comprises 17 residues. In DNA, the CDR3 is TGTGCCAGCAGCCCCGGGGGTAGCGGCGCCCTTGTCTACGAGCAGTACTTC. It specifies CASSPGGSGALVYEQYF.

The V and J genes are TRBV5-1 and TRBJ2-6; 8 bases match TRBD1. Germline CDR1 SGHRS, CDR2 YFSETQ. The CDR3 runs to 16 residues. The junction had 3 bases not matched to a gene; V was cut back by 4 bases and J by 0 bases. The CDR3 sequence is CASSRTGSSGANVLTF. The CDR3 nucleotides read TGCGCCAGCAGCCGGACAGGGAGCTCTGGGGCCAACGTCCTGACTTTC.

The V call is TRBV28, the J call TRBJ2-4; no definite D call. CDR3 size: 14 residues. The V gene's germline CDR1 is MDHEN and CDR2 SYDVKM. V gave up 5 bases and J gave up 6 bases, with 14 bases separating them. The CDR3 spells CASSRKGRLNIQYF. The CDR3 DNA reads TGTGCCAGCAGTAGGAAAGGCAGGCTAAACATTCAGTACTTC.

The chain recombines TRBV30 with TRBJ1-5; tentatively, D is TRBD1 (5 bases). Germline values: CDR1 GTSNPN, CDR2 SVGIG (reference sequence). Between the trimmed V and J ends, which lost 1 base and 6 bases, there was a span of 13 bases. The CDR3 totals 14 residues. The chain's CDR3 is CAWSGSGFSQPQHF. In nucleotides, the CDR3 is TGTGCCTGGAGTGGATCAGGGTTTTCTCAGCCCCAGCATTTT.

The CDR3 nucleotides read TGTGCCAGCAGCTCAACGGGGGGTGGCGAGCAGTACTTC. Translated: CASSSTGGGEQYF. The genes are TRBV7-2 and TRBJ2-7; 7 positions match TRBD2. The CDR3 runs 13 residues. CDR1 SGHTA and CDR2 FQGNSA come from the germline V gene. The junction had 6 bases not matched to a gene; V was cut back by 4 bases and J by 6 bases.

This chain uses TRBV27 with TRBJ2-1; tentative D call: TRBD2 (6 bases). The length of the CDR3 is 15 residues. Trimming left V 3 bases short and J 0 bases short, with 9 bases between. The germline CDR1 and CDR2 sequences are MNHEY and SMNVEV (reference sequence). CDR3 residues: CASSFGGSSYNEQFF. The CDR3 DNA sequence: TGTGCCAGCAGTTTTGGGGGGAGCTCCTACAATGAGCAGTTCTTC.

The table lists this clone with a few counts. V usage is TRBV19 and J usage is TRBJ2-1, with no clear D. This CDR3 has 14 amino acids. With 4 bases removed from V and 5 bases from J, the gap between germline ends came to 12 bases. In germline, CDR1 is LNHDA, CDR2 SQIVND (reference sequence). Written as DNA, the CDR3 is TGTGCCAGTAGTAGTCCCGCGGCTAACAATGAGCAGTTCTTC. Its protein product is CASSSPAANNEQFF.

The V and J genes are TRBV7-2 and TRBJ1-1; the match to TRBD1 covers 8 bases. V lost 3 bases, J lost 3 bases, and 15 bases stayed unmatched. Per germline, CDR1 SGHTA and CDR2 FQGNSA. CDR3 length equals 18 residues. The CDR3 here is CASSLGRGDRSVDTEAFF. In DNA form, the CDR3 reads TGTGCCAGCAGCTTGGGGAGGGGGGACAGGAGCGTGGACACTGAAGCTTTCTTT.